This TCR beta chain was captured by sequencing in a study of T cell repertoires in cytomegalovirus infection. Study-wide findings and caveats: HLA-C-restricted CMV clonotypes gave the most frequent clonotype in two of eight donors. Summed frequency of shared TCR beta families picked out CMV carriers who also had the relevant HLA.

A single record per CDR3 protein comes from TCRdb applying MiXCR to the reads. This sample yields about 71,000 distinct CDR3 sequences, of which approximately 22% are seen a single time; about 63% belongs to the top ten. This clonotype came up a few times. Its antigen is still unknown. Germline loops: CDR1 MGHRA, CDR2 YSYEKL. V lost 7 bases and J lost 3, with 13 bases in between. The CDR3 runs 14 residues. The receptor comes from a human donor in good health (CMV status not recorded). Some clones in this sample may be carry-over from other donors' samples. The sequences come from CD8+ T cells from cultured PBMCs, collected from culture after CMV antigen stimulation. V is TRBV4-1 and J is TRBJ1-5; D not resolved. CDR3 bases: TGCGCCAGCACCGAAGGGTTGGACAATCAGCCCCAGCATTTT. Its protein product is CASTEGLDNQPQHF.